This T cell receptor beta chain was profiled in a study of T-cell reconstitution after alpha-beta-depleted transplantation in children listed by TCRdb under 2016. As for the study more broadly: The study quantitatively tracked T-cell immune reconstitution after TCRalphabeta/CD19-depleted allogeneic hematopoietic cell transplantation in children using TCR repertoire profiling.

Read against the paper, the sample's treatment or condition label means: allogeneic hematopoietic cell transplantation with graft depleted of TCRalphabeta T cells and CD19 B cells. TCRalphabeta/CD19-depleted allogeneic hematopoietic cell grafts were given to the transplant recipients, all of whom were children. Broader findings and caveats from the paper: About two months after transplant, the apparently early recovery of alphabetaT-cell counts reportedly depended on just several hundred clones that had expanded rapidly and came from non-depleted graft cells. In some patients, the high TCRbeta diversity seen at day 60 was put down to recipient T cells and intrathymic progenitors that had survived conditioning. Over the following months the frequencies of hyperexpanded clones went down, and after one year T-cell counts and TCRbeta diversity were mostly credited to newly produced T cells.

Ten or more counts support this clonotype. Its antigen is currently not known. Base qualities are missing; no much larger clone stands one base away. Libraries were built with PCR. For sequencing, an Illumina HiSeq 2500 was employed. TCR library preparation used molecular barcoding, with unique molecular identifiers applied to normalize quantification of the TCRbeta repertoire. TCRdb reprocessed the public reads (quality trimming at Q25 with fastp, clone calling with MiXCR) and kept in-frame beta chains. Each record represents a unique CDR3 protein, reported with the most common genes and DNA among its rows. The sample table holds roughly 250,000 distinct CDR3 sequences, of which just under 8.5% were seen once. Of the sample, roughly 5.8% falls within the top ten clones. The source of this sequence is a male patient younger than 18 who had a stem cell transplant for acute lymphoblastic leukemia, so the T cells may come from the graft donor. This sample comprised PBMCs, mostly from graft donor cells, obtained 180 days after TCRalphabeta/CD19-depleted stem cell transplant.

In nucleotide form, the sequence is TGTGCCAGCAGCCGCTCAGGCCTACTAGCCGTGGGGAACATTCAGTACTTC. It specifies CASSRSGLLAVGNIQYF. The V and J genes are TRBV14 and TRBJ2-4, with a weak D call of TRBD2 (6 bases match). Its CDR3 holds 17 amino acids, cysteine through phenylalanine. Here the CDR3 DNA is all that survives: 51 bases in frame from base 1. V gives up 4 bases and J gives up 7 bases, and the segment between their germline ends measures 23 bases. Looking up the germline V gene yields CDR1 SGHDN and CDR2 FVKESK. Reference TRBV14 and TRBJ2-4 proteins supply the regions before and after the CDR3; the full variable domain is: EAGVTQFPSHSVIEKGQTVTLRCDPISGHDNLYWYRRVMGKEIKFLLHFVKESKQDESGMPNNRFLAERTGGTYSTLKVQPAELEDSGVYFCASSRSGLLAVGNIQYFGAGTRLSVL.